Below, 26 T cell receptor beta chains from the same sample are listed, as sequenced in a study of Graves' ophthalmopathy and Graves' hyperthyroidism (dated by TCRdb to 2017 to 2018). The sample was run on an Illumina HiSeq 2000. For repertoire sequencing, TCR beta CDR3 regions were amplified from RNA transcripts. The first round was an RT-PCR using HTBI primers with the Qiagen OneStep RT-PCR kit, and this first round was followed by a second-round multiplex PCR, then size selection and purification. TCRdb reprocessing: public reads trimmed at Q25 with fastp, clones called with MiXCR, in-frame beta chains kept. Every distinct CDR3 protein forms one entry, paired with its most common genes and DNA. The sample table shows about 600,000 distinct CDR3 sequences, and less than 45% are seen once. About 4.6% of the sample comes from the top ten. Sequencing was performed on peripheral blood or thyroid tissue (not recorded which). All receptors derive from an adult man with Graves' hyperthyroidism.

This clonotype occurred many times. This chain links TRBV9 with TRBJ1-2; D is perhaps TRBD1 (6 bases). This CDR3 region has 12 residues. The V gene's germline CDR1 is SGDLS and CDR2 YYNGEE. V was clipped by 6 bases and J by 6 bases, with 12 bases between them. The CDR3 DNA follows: TGTGCCAGCATTTCGACAGGCCATGGCTACACCTTC. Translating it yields CASISTGHGYTF.

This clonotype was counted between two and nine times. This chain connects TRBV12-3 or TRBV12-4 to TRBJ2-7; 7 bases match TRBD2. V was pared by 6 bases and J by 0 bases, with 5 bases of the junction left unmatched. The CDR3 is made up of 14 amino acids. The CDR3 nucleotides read TGTGCCAGCAGCTTACTAGCGTACTCCTACGAGCAGTACTTC. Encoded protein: CASSLLAYSYEQYF.

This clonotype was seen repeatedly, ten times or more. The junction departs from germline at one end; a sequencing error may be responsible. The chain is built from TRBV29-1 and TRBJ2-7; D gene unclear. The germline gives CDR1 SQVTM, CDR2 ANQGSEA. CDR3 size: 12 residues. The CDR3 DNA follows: TGCAGCGTTGAGGATGGTTCCTACGGGCAGTACTTC. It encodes CSVEDGSYGQYF.

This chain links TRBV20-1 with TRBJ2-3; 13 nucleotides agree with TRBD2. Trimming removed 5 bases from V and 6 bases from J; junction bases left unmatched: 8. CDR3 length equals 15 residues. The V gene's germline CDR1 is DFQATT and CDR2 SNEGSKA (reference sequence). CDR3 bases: TGCAGTGCTCCCCGGACTAGCGGGGGCTGGGATACGCAGTATTTT. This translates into CSAPRTSGGWDTQYF.

The CDR3 sequence: CASSEAVSYEQYF. For the CDR3, the DNA is TGTGCCAGCAGCGAGGCAGTCTCCTACGAGCAGTACTTC. The chain recombines TRBV7-8 with TRBJ2-7; D unresolved. Trimming removed 5 bases at V and 0 bases at J, with 8 bases between. The CDR3 extends over 13 amino acids. Looked up from germline, CDR1 is SGHVS and CDR2 is FQNEAQ.

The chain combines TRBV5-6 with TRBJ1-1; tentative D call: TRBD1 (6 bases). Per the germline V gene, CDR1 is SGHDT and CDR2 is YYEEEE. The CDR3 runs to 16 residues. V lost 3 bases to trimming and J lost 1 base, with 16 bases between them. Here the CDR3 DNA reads TGTGCCAGCAGCTGGAGGACTAGGGGGAAGAACACTGAAGCTTTCTTT. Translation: CASSWRTRGKNTEAFF.

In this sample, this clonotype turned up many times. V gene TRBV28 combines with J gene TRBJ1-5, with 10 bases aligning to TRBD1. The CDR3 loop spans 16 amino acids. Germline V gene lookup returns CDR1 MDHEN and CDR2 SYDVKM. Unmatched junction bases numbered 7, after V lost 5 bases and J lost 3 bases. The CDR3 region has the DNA TGTGCCAGCAGTGCCTCCGGACAGGGGGTCAATCAGCCCCAGCATTTT. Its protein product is CASSASGQGVNQPQHF.

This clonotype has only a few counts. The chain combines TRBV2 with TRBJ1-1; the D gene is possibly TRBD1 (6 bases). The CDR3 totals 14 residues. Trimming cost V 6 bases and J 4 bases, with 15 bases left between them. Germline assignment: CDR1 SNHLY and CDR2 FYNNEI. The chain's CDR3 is CASRTNRVVTEAFF. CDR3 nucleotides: TGTGCCAGCAGGACCAACAGGGTTGTCACTGAAGCTTTCTTT.

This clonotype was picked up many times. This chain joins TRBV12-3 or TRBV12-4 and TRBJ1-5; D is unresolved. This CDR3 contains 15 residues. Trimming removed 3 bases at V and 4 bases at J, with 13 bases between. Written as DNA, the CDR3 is TGTGCCAGCAGTTTGCGGGCTGCAAGAAATCAGCCCCAGCATTTT. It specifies CASSLRAARNQPQHF.

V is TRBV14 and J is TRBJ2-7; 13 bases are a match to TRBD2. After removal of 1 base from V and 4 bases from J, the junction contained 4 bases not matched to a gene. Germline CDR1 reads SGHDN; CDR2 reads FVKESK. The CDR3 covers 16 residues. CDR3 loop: CASSQGRTSGGYEQYF. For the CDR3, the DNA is TGTGCCAGCAGCCAAGGCAGGACTAGCGGGGGATACGAGCAGTACTTC.

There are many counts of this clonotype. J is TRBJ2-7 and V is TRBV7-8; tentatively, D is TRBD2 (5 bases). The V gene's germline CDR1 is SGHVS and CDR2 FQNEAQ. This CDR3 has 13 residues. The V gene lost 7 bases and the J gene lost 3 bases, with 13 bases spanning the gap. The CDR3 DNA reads TGTGCCAGCACCATTATGGGAGACTACGAGCAGTACTTC. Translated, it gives CASTIMGDYEQYF.

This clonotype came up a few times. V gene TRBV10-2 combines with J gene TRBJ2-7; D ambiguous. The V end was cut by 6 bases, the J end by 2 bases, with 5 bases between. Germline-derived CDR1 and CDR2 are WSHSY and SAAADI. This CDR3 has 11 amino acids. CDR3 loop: CASSIAYEQYF. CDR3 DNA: TGCGCCAGCAGCATAGCCTACGAGCAGTACTTC.

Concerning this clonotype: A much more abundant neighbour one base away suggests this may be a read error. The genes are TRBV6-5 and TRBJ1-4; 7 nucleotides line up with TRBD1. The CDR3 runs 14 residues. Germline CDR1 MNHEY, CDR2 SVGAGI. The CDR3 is CASRRQGVSEELFF. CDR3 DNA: TGTGCCAGCAGACGACAGGGTGTGAGTGAAGAACTGTTTTTT.

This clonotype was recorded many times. The CDR3 coding sequence is TGCGCCAGCAGCTTGTCTACTCCTGCCTACGAGCAGTACTTC. Residues: CASSLSTPAYEQYF. This rearrangement joins TRBV5-1 to TRBJ2-7; D gene unclear. The V end was cut by 1 base, the J end by 2 bases, with 10 bases between. The CDR3 spans 14 residues. Germline V gives CDR1 SGHRS, CDR2 YFSETQ.

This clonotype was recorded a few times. The CDR3 is CASSQKAGVSTGELFF. For the CDR3, the DNA is TGTGCCAGCAGCCAAAAAGCGGGAGTTTCCACCGGGGAGCTGTTTTTT. This rearrangement joins TRBV14 to TRBJ2-2; 8 nucleotides agree with TRBD2. Per the germline V gene, CDR1 is SGHDN and CDR2 is FVKESK. V shed 2 bases, J shed 4 bases, and the junction held 6 bases outside the gene matches. This CDR3 comprises 16 residues.

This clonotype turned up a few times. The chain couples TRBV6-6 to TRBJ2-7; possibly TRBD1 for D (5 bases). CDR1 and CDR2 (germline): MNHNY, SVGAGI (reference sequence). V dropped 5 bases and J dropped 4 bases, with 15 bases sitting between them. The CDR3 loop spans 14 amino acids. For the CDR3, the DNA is TGTGCCAGCAGTAGCCTCAACCCAGGGTACGAGCAGTACTTC. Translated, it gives CASSSLNPGYEQYF.

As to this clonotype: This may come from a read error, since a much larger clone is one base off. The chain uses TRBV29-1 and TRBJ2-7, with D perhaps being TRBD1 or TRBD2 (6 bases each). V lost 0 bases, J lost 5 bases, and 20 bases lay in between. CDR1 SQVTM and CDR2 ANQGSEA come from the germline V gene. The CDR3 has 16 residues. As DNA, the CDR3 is TGCAGCGTTGAAGAGGAACGGTCCAGGGGAGGCAACGAGCAGTACTTC. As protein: CSVEEERSRGGNEQYF.

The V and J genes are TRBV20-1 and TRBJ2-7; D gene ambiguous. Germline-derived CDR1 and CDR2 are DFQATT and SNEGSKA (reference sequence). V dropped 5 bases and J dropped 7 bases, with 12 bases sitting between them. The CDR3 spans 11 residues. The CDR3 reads CSAEPIDEQYF. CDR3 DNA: TGCAGTGCTGAACCTATAGATGAGCAGTACTTC.

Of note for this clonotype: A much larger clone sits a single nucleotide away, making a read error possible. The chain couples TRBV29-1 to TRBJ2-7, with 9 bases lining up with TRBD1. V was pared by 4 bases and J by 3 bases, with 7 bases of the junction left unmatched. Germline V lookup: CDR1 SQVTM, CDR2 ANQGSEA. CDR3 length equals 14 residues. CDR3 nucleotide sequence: TGCAGCGTTGGAGATCCGGGACAGGGCTACGAGCAGTACTTC. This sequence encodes CSVGDPGQGYEQYF.

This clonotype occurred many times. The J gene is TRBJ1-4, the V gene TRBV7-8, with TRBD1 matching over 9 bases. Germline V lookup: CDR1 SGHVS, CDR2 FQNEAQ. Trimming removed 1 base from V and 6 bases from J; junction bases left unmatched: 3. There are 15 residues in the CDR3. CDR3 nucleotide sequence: TGTGCCAGCAGCTTAGGGACAGGGGCGCATGAAAAACTGTTTTTT. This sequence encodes CASSLGTGAHEKLFF.

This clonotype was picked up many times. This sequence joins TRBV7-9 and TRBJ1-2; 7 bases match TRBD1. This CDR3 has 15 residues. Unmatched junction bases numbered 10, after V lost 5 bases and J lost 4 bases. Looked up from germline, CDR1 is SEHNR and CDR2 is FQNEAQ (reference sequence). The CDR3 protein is CASSPDRVFGYGYTF. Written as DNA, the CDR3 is TGTGCCAGCAGCCCAGACAGGGTTTTCGGCTATGGCTACACCTTC.

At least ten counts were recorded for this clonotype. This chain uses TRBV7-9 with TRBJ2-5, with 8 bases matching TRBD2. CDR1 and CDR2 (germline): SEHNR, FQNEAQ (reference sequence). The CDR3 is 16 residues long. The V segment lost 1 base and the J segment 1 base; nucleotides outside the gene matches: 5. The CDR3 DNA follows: TGTGCCAGCAGCTTAGGGGTAGCGGGGAGCCAAGAGACCCAGTACTTC. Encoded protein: CASSLGVAGSQETQYF.

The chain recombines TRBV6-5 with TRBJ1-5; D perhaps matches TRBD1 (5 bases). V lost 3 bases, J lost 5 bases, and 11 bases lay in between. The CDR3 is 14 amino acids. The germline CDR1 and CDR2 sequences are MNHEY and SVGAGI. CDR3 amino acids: CASSYAREHQPQHF. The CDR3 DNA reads TGTGCCAGCAGTTATGCCAGGGAGCATCAGCCCCAGCATTTT.

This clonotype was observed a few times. The CDR3 bases are TGTGCTAGTGGTCTAGGGACAGGAAAAGACTATGGCTACACCTTC. Protein: CASGLGTGKDYGYTF. The chain links TRBV12-5 to TRBJ1-2, with TRBD1 identical over 8 bases. The CDR3 extends over 15 amino acids. The trim removed 5 bases at V and 3 bases at J, leaving 8 bases unmatched. The germline V gene has CDR1 LGHNT and CDR2 FRNRAP. The full variable domain, in which reference TRBV12-5 and TRBJ1-2 provide the parts outside the CDR3, is DARVTQTPRHKVTEMGQEVTMRCQPILGHNTVFWYRQTMMQGLELLAYFRNRAPLDDSGMPKDRFSAEMPDATLATLKIQPSEPRDSAVYFCASGLGTGKDYGYTFGSGTRLTVV.

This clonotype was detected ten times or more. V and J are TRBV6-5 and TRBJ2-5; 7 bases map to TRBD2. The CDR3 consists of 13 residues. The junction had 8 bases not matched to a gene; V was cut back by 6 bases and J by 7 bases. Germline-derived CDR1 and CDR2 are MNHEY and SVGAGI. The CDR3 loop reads CASSPPGGGTQYF. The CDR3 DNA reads TGTGCCAGCAGCCCCCCGGGAGGCGGGACCCAGTACTTC.

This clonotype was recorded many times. The CDR3: CASSYGQRVGSPLHF. The CDR3 DNA is TGTGCCAGCAGCTACGGACAGCGGGTCGGTTCACCCCTCCACTTT. V usage is TRBV13 and J usage is TRBJ1-6; D perhaps matches TRBD1 (6 bases). This CDR3 has 15 amino acids. The V gene lost 4 bases and the J gene lost 9 bases, with 16 bases spanning the gap. Germline V gene lookup returns CDR1 PRHDT and CDR2 FYEKMQ (reference sequence). Together with reference TRBV13 and TRBJ1-6, the CDR3 gives the full variable domain: AAGVIQSPRHLIKEKRETATLKCYPIPRHDTVYWYQQGPGQDPQFLISFYEKMQSDKGSIPDRFSAQQFSDYHSELNMSSLELGDSALYFCASSYGQRVGSPLHFGNGTRLTVT.